Following are 14 T cell receptor beta chains from one sample sequenced in a study of T-cell memory formation after mild COVID-19. TCRdb re-called the 5' RACE reads with MiXCR, one entry per CDR3 protein. The table lists a few hundred thousand distinct CDR3 sequences, roughly 26% of them singletons. The material sequenced was PBMCs or a T cell subset sorted from them (not recorded which). The receptors stem from an adult woman who had mild COVID-19 (a few samples of this study predate the infection). Cell type and time point are not known.

The chain carries TRBV6-2 or TRBV6-3 and TRBJ1-2, with 8 bases that match TRBD1. J lost 3 bases, V lost 2 bases, and 5 bases had no gene match. The CDR3 length is 15 residues. Germline V gene sequence: CDR1 MNHEY, CDR2 SVGEGT. The CDR3 sequence: CASSYGDRIYYGYTF. In DNA form, the CDR3 reads TGTGCCAGCAGTTACGGGGACAGGATCTACTATGGCTACACCTTC.

This clonotype was counted between two and nine times. The chain carries TRBV12-3 or TRBV12-4 and TRBJ2-1; 13 bases line up with TRBD2. Trimming removed 3 bases from V and 0 bases from J; junction bases left unmatched: 5. This CDR3 contains 18 residues. CDR3 sequence (DNA): TGTGCCAGCAGTTTCCCGGGACTAGCGGGAAGCTCCTACAATGAGCAGTTCTTC. Residues: CASSFPGLAGSSYNEQFF.

The chain joins TRBV3-1 to TRBJ2-5, with 8 positions matching TRBD2. Unmatched junction bases numbered 10, after V lost 6 bases and J lost 4 bases. Germline V gives CDR1 LGHDT, CDR2 YNNKEL (reference sequence). This CDR3 has 15 amino acids. In DNA form, the CDR3 reads TGTGCCAGCAGACACGCCGTCGCGGGGGGAGAGACCCAGTACTTC. It codes for CASRHAVAGGETQYF.

The J gene is TRBJ2-5, the V gene TRBV20-1; 8 bases align to TRBD2. Germline CDR1 and CDR2: DFQATT and SNEGSKA (reference sequence). J was trimmed by 0 bases and V by 5 bases; bases with no gene match: 11. This CDR3 spans 16 amino acids. CDR3 DNA sequence: TGCAGTGCTTCACACCCGACTAGCGTCTACCAAGAGACCCAGTACTTC. This translates into CSASHPTSVYQETQYF.

The rearrangement links TRBV5-1 to TRBJ2-3; 7 positions agree with TRBD2. Germline values: CDR1 SGHRS, CDR2 YFSETQ. The J segment lost 8 bases and the V segment lost 0 bases, leaving 3 bases of the junction unmatched. The CDR3 sequence is 13 residues long. Written as DNA, the CDR3 is TGCGCCAGCAGCTTGGAGATAGCGGGTACGCAGTATTTT. This sequence encodes CASSLEIAGTQYF.

This clonotype occurred many times. The CDR3 bases are TGCGCCAGCAGCTTGGAGTCCACGTCCGGAACCGGGGAGCTGTTTTTT. This encodes CASSLESTSGTGELFF. The gene calls are TRBV5-1 and TRBJ2-2; no firm D call. This CDR3 has 16 residues. V lost 0 bases and J lost 5, with 14 bases in between. Germline lookup yields CDR1 SGHRS and CDR2 YFSETQ.

This clonotype was detected ten times or more. V usage is TRBV11-2 and J usage is TRBJ1-1; D not resolved. Germline CDR1 is SGHAT and CDR2 is FQNNGV. This CDR3 contains 16 residues. Trimming removed 1 base at V and 1 base at J, with 13 bases between. The CDR3 DNA is TGTGCCAGCAGCTTAGGCATCCCGAGGCGGAACACTGAAGCTTTCTTT. Encoded protein: CASSLGIPRRNTEAFF. The full variable domain, completed using reference TRBV11-2 and TRBJ1-1, is EAGVAQSPRYKIIEKRQSVAFWCNPISGHATLYWYQQILGQGPKLLIQFQNNGVVDDSQLPKDRFSAERLKGVDSTLKIQPAKLEDSAVYLCASSLGIPRRNTEAFFGQGTRLTVV.

The chain couples TRBV7-2 to TRBJ2-5, with D tentatively TRBD1 or TRBD2 (7 bases each). The CDR3 is made up of 15 amino acids. V was clipped by 2 bases and J by 5 bases, with 15 bases between them. CDR1 and CDR2 from the germline V gene are SGHTA and FQGNSA. CDR3: CASSLIRGGGETQYF. DNA of the CDR3: TGTGCCAGCAGCTTAATCAGGGGAGGGGGCGAGACCCAGTACTTC.

The V and J genes are TRBV5-6 and TRBJ2-7, with 7 bases matching TRBD2. The germline V gene has CDR1 SGHDT and CDR2 YYEEEE. The ends lost 3 bases at V and 1 base at J; junction bases unmatched: 7. This CDR3 is built from 15 residues. CDR3 sequence reads: CASSSPGTTSYEQYF. The CDR3 nucleotides are TGTGCCAGCAGCTCCCCCGGGACTACATCCTACGAGCAGTACTTC.

The V call is TRBV4-1, the J call TRBJ2-7; 9 bases line up with TRBD2. CDR3 length equals 15 residues. The germline V gene has CDR1 MGHRA and CDR2 YSYEKL. V gave up 1 base and J gave up 3 bases; unmatched junction bases: 4. The CDR3 sequence is CASSQAPSGDYEQYF. The DNA for the CDR3 is TGCGCCAGCAGCCAAGCTCCTAGCGGGGACTACGAGCAGTACTTC.

The chain carries TRBV7-3 and TRBJ2-3; 9 bases map to TRBD1. V lost 1 base to trimming and J lost 3 bases; unmatched junction nucleotides: 5. CDR1 SGHTA and CDR2 FQGTGA come from the germline V gene. This CDR3 is 16 amino acids long. The chain's CDR3 is CASSLKGQGRTDTQYF. The CDR3 DNA reads as TGTGCCAGCAGCTTAAAGGGACAGGGTAGGACAGATACGCAGTATTTT.

The table lists this clonotype with a few counts. This chain connects TRBV6-5 to TRBJ1-5, with a tentative D call TRBD1 (5 bases). Germline CDR1 and CDR2: MNHEY and SVGAGI. This CDR3 contains 15 residues. V lost 2 bases to trimming and J lost 2 bases, with 10 bases between them. CDR3 region: CASSYDSLGNQPQHF. In DNA form, the CDR3 reads TGTGCCAGCAGTTACGACAGTCTCGGCAATCAGCCCCAGCATTTT.

This clonotype has more than one count but fewer than ten. The genes are TRBV6-2 or TRBV6-3 and TRBJ2-7; TRBD1 is a possible D gene (5 bases). The CDR3 is made up of 14 amino acids. V lost 2 bases, J lost 5 bases, and 13 bases lay in between. Looked up from germline, CDR1 is MNHEY and CDR2 is SVGEGT. This chain's CDR3 is CASSYRVQGDEQYF. CDR3 in DNA: TGTGCCAGCAGTTACCGGGTCCAAGGGGACGAGCAGTACTTC.

This clonotype was detected a few times. V is TRBV7-2 and J is TRBJ2-7; D remains unclear. Trimming pared 1 base from V and 3 bases from J, leaving 10 bases between. The length of the CDR3 is 14 residues. Germline V gene data show CDR1 as SGHTA and CDR2 as FQGNSA. The chain's CDR3 is CASSLEFPVYEQYF. The DNA for the CDR3 is TGTGCCAGCAGCTTAGAGTTCCCGGTCTACGAGCAGTACTTC.